This is a list of T cell receptor beta chains from one sample in a study of blood T cell repertoires in COVID-19. Clones were read by immunoSEQ multiplex PCR, and TCRdb kept only the in-frame ones, dropping some. The sample has about 82,000 clones; approximately 90% are singletons. The specimen was PBMCs or T cells enriched from blood (not recorded which). These receptors were collected from a woman aged 50 to 60 with acute COVID-19. Both conserved end residues are part of each CDR3. D genes are given only for firm matches. Only some rows state a clone size, as once, few, many or a class for expanded clones.

d_gene,v_gene,abundance,j_gene,CDR3aa,CDR3nt
-,TRBV19,few,TRBJ1-4,CASNRVTNEKLFF,TGTGCCAGCAACAGGGTAACTAATGAAAAACTGTTTTTT
-,TRBV7-3,few,TRBJ2-2,CASSLDGEDTGELFF,TGTGCCAGCAGCTTAGACGGGGAGGACACCGGGGAGCTGTTTTTT
TRBD1,TRBV6-5,-,TRBJ1-6,CASGPRRGQSPLHF,TGTGCCAGCGGGCCTCGGAGGGGGCAGTCACCCCTCCACTTT
TRBD1,TRBV2,-,TRBJ1-1,CASSAYTGGTEAFF,TGTGCCAGCAGTGCCTACACAGGGGGGACTGAAGCTTTCTTT
TRBD1,TRBV2,-,TRBJ1-2,CASSEWTGNYGYTF,TGTGCCAGCAGTGAATGGACAGGGAACTATGGCTACACCTTC
-,TRBV7-8,few,TRBJ1-1,CASSFTGPTEAFF,TGTGCCAGCAGCTTCACAGGGCCCACTGAAGCTTTCTTT
-,TRBV15,-,TRBJ1-1,CATSEENTEAFF,TGTGCCACCTCGGAGGAGAACACTGAAGCTTTCTTT
-,TRBV6-5,-,TRBJ2-1,CASNGGAISYNEQFF,TGTGCCAGTAACGGCGGGGCTATCTCCTACAATGAGCAGTTCTTC
-,TRBV11-2,-,TRBJ2-1,CASSLLPIRIGGSDEQFF,TGTGCCAGCAGCTTATTACCGATTCGGATTGGCGGTTCCGATGAGCAGTTCTTC
TRBD1,TRBV18,-,TRBJ1-5,CASSTTGQRTSNQPQHF,TGTGCCAGCTCAACGACGGGACAGCGAACCTCCAATCAGCCCCAGCATTTT
TRBD2,TRBV6-5,-,TRBJ2-2,CASRASGRRGELFF,TGTGCCAGCAGAGCTAGCGGGAGAAGGGGGGAGCTGTTTTTT
-,TRBV2,-,TRBJ1-3,CASSREALGTIYF,TGTGCCAGCAGCCGAGAGGCCCTAGGCACCATATATTTT
TRBD1,TRBV19,-,TRBJ2-1,CASTRTGGAGPYNEQFF,TGTGCCAGTACAAGGACAGGGGGAGCGGGACCCTACAATGAGCAGTTCTTC
-,TRBV14,-,TRBJ1-1,CASTGGGMNTEAFF,TGTGCCAGCACAGGAGGAGGAATGAACACTGAAGCTTTCTTT
-,TRBV4-1,-,TRBJ2-2,CASSQGPGEGVDTGELFF,TGCGCCAGCAGCCAGGGACCGGGAGAAGGGGTTGACACCGGGGAGCTGTTTTTT
TRBD1,TRBV13,-,TRBJ2-5,CASSLAGTGPQTQYF,TGTGCCAGCAGCTTGGCGGGGACAGGTCCACAGACCCAGTACTTC